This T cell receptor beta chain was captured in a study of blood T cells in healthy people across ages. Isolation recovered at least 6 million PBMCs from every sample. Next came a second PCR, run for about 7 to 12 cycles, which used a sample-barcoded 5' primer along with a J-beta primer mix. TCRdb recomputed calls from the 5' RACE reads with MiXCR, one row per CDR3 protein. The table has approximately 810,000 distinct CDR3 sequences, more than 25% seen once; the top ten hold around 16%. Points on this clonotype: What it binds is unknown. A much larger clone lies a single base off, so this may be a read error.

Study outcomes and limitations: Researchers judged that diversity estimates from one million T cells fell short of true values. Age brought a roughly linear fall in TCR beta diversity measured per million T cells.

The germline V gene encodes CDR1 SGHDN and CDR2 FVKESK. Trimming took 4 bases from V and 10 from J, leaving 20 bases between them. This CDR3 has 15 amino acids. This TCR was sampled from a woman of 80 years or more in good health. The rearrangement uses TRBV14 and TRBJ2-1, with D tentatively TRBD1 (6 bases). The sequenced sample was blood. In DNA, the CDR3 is TGTGCCAGCAGCCCGGTCTGGGACAAGAGCTACGAGCAGTTCTTC. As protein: CASSPVWDKSYEQFF.